This TCR beta chain derives from a study of cytomegalovirus exposure and HLA in healthy donors (dated by TCRdb to the late 2010s). Study-wide context: An earlier analysis of several hundred of the donors reported approximately 280 Gb of sequence data and 90 million to 120 million unique TCR beta sequences obtained from some 200 million T cells. All discovery cohort repertoires had been generated using a single sequencing platform. Genome-wide SNP genotypes for about 65% of the 666 donors were used in a later genetic analysis, which treated that subset as a discovery cohort. A later analysis re-examined previously published TCR beta repertoires from hundreds of donors and added high-resolution HLA genotyping to investigate patterns of TCR occurrence. The study was designed to test whether signatures of past pathogen exposure could be identified by cataloging public T cell receptors. A separate validation cohort of some 130 different subjects was used in addition to the roughly 620-subject first cohort. Rather than drawing on any new phenotypic data, the later analysis identified candidate immune exposures from TCR beta sequences and the way those sequences occurred across donors. Class I and class II HLA loci were covered by the typing at four-digit resolution. The study combined high-throughput TCR immunosequencing, statistical association of individual TCRs with disease status, and machine learning to predict cytomegalovirus infection status. Of the approximately 400 genotyped donors, over 70% fell in the genetic ancestry cluster associated with self-reported Caucasian donors. Donor age, sex, ethnicity and CMV serostatus were compiled alongside the repertoire data. Typing coverage varied by locus: roughly 629-630 donors for A, B, C, DRB1 and DQB1; roughly 560 for DQA1; more than 600 for DPA1; roughly 470 for DPB1. About 300 gigabases of sequencing data and around 87 million unique TCR sequences were included in an early release covering about 700 HLA-typed donors. To decide whether each TCR beta V gene segment behaved as functional or pseudogenic, an earlier analysis of some 580 of the donors relied on high-throughput TCR beta sequencing. Using immunosequencing, the study profiled T cell repertoires from roughly 650 subjects and related those repertoires to cytomegalovirus serostatus. On average, around 240,000 unique TCR beta nucleotide sequences were sequenced per donor among a few hundred genotyped donors of the cohort, with about 19% of those sequences being non-productive. Because of strong linkage in the cohort, five DR-DQ haplotypes were treated as single units for association and clustering. Results and caveats for the whole study, not just this receptor: According to a later genetic analysis, donors in an Asian-associated ancestry cluster had fewer N-insertions in productive TCRs than the roughly 660-donor mean. Over 15 rarely observed V segments, including chromosome 9 orphons, were excluded from the earlier analysis of approximately 500 of the donors because counts were too low. Some IMGT-functional V segments, including TRBV6-2 and TRBV6-3, could not be distinguished by the 87-base-pair reads and were therefore excluded. A total of some 180 TCR beta chains were listed by the study as associated with cytomegalovirus. In an earlier analysis of approximately 600 of the donors, most TCR beta V segments were observed in productive rearrangements about 90% or about 30% of the time, broadly matching IMGT annotations. A cluster of highly shared sequence variants was judged likely to be a technical artifact of the sequencing pipeline. In a later analysis, the rate of TCR association differed among HLA loci, with DRB1 alleles having the most associated TCRs and HLA-C alleles having the fewest. Sequencing depth was assumed to be roughly uniform across donors in the presence/absence analyses, though that assumption may not hold. The cohort was sequenced for TCR beta chains only, and without alpha or paired-chain data the features that could be detected were limited. A further reported finding was that TCR beta sequences accurately predicted the HLA-A and HLA-B alleles for most subjects in the first cohort. In both the original and validation cohorts, the classifier was reported to diagnose cytomegalovirus status with high specificity and sensitivity. Correlated functional status among segregating V segments might be attributable to linkage disequilibrium, but an unknown experimental factor could not be ruled out. Three of the identified cytomegalovirus-associated TCR beta chains were confirmed in vitro to be specific for cytomegalovirus antigens. In a later analysis, several top co-occurrence clusters were reported to appear linked to parvovirus B19, influenza, CMV and Epstein-Barr virus. The authors suggested that the approach could potentially be generalized to other disease states and immunological phenotypes. An association between a missense DCLRE1C variant and V-gene and J-gene trimming of TCR beta chains was found in a later genetic analysis and replicated in an independent cohort. According to a later analysis, most CMV-associated TCR beta chains appeared to be HLA-restricted, and the HLA associations seemed to be driven largely by CMV exposure. HLA typing was unavailable for some donors at each locus, so association tests used only the typed subset. In a later analysis, HLA-associated TCR beta chains were found to be more clonally expanded and to have lower generation probabilities than equally common non-associated chains. Most TCR sequences were seen in very few donors, while some public TCRs were found in many individuals. Strong co-occurrence of HLA alleles, especially DR and DQ, made assigning TCR associations to individual alleles difficult. A later analysis associated approximately 17,000 TCR beta sequences with specific HLA alleles at a false discovery rate of 0.05. Immune exposure information for the cohort was limited to CMV serostatus.

In the case of this clone: Which antigen it targets is not known. No much larger clone is present one base from it, and per-base qualities are unavailable.

Library method: the immunoSEQ multiplex PCR assay. A mixture of 60 forward primers for TCR Vbeta segments and 13 reverse primers for TCR Jbeta segments was used in the multiplex PCR. Amplification of the CDR3 region of rearranged TCR beta genes was performed with a multiplex PCR assay on genomic DNA. The Illumina HiSeq System was used to sequence the amplified TCR beta libraries as 87-base-pair reads. Per the authors' processing: Across the 600 to 700 repertoires, a later analysis counted tens of millions of unique TCR beta chains, some 11 million of which were shared by at least two donors. Raw reads were error-corrected and collapsed into unique sequences by a nearest-neighbor algorithm in which closely related sequences were merged to remove PCR and sequencing errors. To assign V, D and J gene segments, CDR3 sequences were aligned to IMGT reference sequences. Each retained sequence needed at least a six-nucleotide match to both a V gene segment and a J gene segment. Rearrangements were called productive when the CDR3 lacked stop codons and stayed in frame with V and J; all others were non-productive. Following IMGT convention, CDR3 was defined as the stretch from the second conserved V-encoded cysteine up to the conserved J-encoded phenylalanine. The earlier analysis of about 500 of the donors excluded sequences that lacked an unambiguous match to a single V gene segment. In an earlier analysis of roughly 600 of the donors, a V segment was called functional when productive rearrangements were above 56.7%, and segregating when the standard deviation between donors exceeded 5%. To diagnose cytomegalovirus status from the catalog of TCR beta chain sequences, a statistical classification framework was built. In a later analysis, V and J genes were assigned by comparing TCR nucleotide sequences against IMGT/GENE-DB human TR gene sequences. The TCRdist pipeline was used in a later analysis to assign CDR3 sequences and most-parsimonious VDJ recombination scenarios. In a later analysis, each TCR beta chain was defined by its CDR3 amino acid sequence together with its V-gene family, and reads without a unique V-gene family were excluded. A later analysis removed 500 to 650 highly shared, low-generation-probability nucleotide sequences to deal with suspected cross-contamination and a sequencing artifact. A later analysis calculated a clonal expansion index for each public chain from normalized within-repertoire ranks of inferred template counts. In a later analysis, generation probabilities were computed using a VDJ recombination model fitted to out-of-frame rearrangements, and the results were checked against IGoR. In a later analysis, TCR-TCR, TCR-HLA and TCR-CMV co-occurrence was scored with hypergeometric tests, and a repertoire-size bias correction was applied to TCR pairs. False discovery rates were estimated in a later analysis by permuting HLA or CMV assignments 20 times. In a later analysis, co-occurring TCRs were grouped using DBSCAN, and TCRdist sequence similarity was added for clustering within HLA-allele-positive subsets. Co-occurrence clustering excluded repertoires with fewer than 30,000 or more than 120,000 public chains, plus five with anomalous nucleotide sharing. Entries here come from immuneACCESS through TCRdb and include only in-frame sequences with V and J called. Some clones fail to appear in such tables; in the studies checked, an unresolved V gene covers under half of the shortfall, and the cause of the remainder is unknown. V, J and clone size were drawn from that table, and D and trimming were deduced from the DNA. The sample profile shows roughly 100,000 clones; around three quarters of them were found once. The leading ten clones occupy about 4.1% of the sample.

The cohort comprised some 730 healthy bone marrow donors. Cohort members were all nominally healthy when sampled, although unrecorded immune exposures were likely present. The donor was CMV seropositive and was included in the group of about 290 seropositive cohort members. Each donor provided a peripheral blood sample, and peripheral blood mononuclear cells were used for TCR beta sequencing. Genomic DNA extraction from the blood cell samples was performed with the Qiagen DNeasy Blood Extraction Kit. CDR1 and CDR2 are read off the germline V gene as MDHEN and SYDVKM. The CDR3 runs 16 residues from the cysteine to the phenylalanine. The CDR3 DNA has 48 bases and is translated from base 1.

This receptor was obtained from a man aged 50 or older in good health and CMV-seropositive. The rearranged segments are TRBV28 and TRBJ2-5, and TRBD2 aligns with 8 junction nucleotides. The J call may be incorrect, as the DNA end agrees better with TRBJ2-7. The source material was PBMCs. The CDR3 reads as follows: CASSNNLGLGSYEQYF. Read as DNA, the sequence is TGTGCCAGCAGTAACAATTTGGGACTAGGATCCTACGAGCAGTACTTC.